This T cell receptor (beta chain) was captured in a study of shared clonotypes between healthy human individuals. Profiling relied on immunoSEQ multiplex PCR, and the TCRdb table lists in-frame clones only, not all of them. The data contain some 500,000 clones, almost 97% of them singletons. The sample comprised naive CD4+ T cells sorted from blood. Documented subset: CD45RA+ positively selected. This TCR was recovered from a woman aged 25 to 39 in good health.

Written as DNA, the CDR3 is TGCAGCGTTGTAAAGGGCCACGAGCAGTACTTC. Its translation: CSVVKGHEQYF. The chain is built from TRBV29-1 and TRBJ2-7; D is uncertain. CDR1 is SQVTM and CDR2 is ANQGSEA in the germline V gene. The CDR3 runs 11 residues. Between the trimmed V and J ends, which lost 4 bases and 5 bases, there was a span of 9 bases.